The 8 T cell receptor beta chains presented below share a single source sample, sequenced in a study of shared clonotypes between healthy human individuals. Here immunoSEQ multiplex PCR was the method, and the copy in TCRdb shows in-frame clones only, minus some. The sample lists about 1.5 million clones; under 99% were seen once. Sequencing used naive CD4+ T cells sorted from blood. Subset indicated: CD45RA+ positively selected. Receptors originate from a man aged 25-45 years in good health.

This clone was seen a few times. This chain uses TRBV27 with TRBJ1-2; D perhaps matches TRBD1 (6 bases). The CDR3 length is 15 residues. Germline CDR1 and CDR2: MNHEY and SMNVEV (reference sequence). V lost 2 bases to trimming and J lost 4 bases, with 14 bases between them. CDR3 protein: CASSLSSGGGYGYTF. CDR3 bases: TGTGCCAGCAGTTTAAGTTCGGGGGGCGGCTATGGCTACACCTTC.

The chain couples TRBV11-3 to TRBJ2-1, with 10 bases fitting TRBD2. The CDR3 runs to 16 residues. Trimming cost V 5 bases and J 5 bases; bases outside gene matches: 9. Germline-derived CDR1 and CDR2 are SGHNT and YENEEA. CDR3 in amino acids: CASSGASGSLNNEQFF. The CDR3, as DNA: TGTGCCAGCAGCGGTGCTAGCGGGAGTCTCAACAATGAGCAGTTCTTC.

The chain is built from TRBV27 and TRBJ1-5, with D perhaps TRBD1 (5 bases). The CDR3 consists of 14 residues. Trimming took off 6 bases at V and 3 bases at J, with 12 bases between the two ends. Looked up from germline, CDR1 is MNHEY and CDR2 is SMNVEV (reference sequence). CDR3 amino acids: CASSPTDDNQPQHF. The DNA of the CDR3 is TGTGCCAGCAGCCCGACAGATGACAATCAGCCCCAGCATTTT.

This clone was seen only once. The rearrangement links TRBV28 to TRBJ2-7; TRBD2 is a possible D gene (6 bases). Germline V gene sequence: CDR1 MDHEN, CDR2 SYDVKM. This CDR3 contains 14 residues. The V gene lost 4 bases and the J gene lost 4 bases, with 14 bases spanning the gap. CDR3 region: CASSSREPIYEQYF. The CDR3 DNA is TGTGCCAGCAGTTCCCGGGAGCCTATTTACGAGCAGTACTTC.

V and J are TRBV27 and TRBJ2-1; tentatively, D is TRBD1 (5 bases). V lost 7 bases, J lost 12 bases, and 19 bases lay in between. Germline lookup yields CDR1 MNHEY and CDR2 SMNVEV (reference sequence). This CDR3 spans 13 amino acids. CDR3 sequence reads: CASTLRAGHSQFF. The CDR3 DNA reads TGTGCCAGCACCCTCAGGGCAGGCCACTCGCAGTTCTTC.

Concerning this clone itself: The same CDR3 is also encoded by other DNA sequences in this sample. This sequence joins TRBV18 and TRBJ2-5; possibly TRBD2 for D (6 bases). Trimming left V 1 base short and J 5 bases short, with 11 bases between. CDR1 and CDR2 from the germline V gene are KGHSH and LQKENI. The CDR3 spans 14 residues. The CDR3 DNA reads TGTGCCAGCTCACCACAGGGGAGGCGGGAGACCCAGTACTTC. It yields the protein CASSPQGRRETQYF.

The chain couples TRBV5-1 to TRBJ1-1; D gene uncertain. V was cut by 0 bases and J by 1 base, with 13 bases left in between. CDR1 and CDR2 (germline): SGHRS, YFSETQ. The CDR3 runs 16 residues. The CDR3 is CASSLGTGRANTEAFF. In DNA, the CDR3 is TGCGCCAGCAGCTTGGGGACCGGCCGAGCGAACACTGAAGCTTTCTTT. The complete variable domain, with remaining parts taken from reference TRBV5-1 and TRBJ1-1, reads KAGVTQTPRYLIKTRGQQVTLSCSPISGHRSVSWYQQTPGQGLQFLFEYFSETQRNKGNFPGRFSGRQFSNSRSEMNVSTLELGDSALYLCASSLGTGRANTEAFFGQGTRLTVV.

The chain links TRBV5-8 to TRBJ1-5; D uncertain. CDR1 and CDR2 from the germline V gene are SGHTS and YDEGEE. This CDR3 is built from 13 residues. Trimming stripped 0 bases from V and 6 bases from J, with 7 bases between. CDR3 sequence: CASSLELIQPQHF. The DNA of the CDR3 is TGTGCCAGCAGCTTGGAGCTGATTCAGCCCCAGCATTTT.